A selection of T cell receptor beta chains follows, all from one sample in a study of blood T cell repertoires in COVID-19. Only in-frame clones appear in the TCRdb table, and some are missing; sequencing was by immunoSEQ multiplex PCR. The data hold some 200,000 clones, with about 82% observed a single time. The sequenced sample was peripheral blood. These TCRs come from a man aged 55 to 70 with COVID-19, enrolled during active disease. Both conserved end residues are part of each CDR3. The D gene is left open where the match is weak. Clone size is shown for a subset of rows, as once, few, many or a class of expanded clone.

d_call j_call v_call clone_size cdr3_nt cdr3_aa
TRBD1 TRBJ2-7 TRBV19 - TGTGCCAGTTCAACCGCCGGGACAGGGTCCCCCTACGAGCAGTACTTC CASSTAGTGSPYEQYF
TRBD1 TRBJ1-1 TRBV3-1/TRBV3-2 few TGTGCCAGCAGCCGACAGGGGGCAATCGCTGAAGCTTTCTTT CASSRQGAIAEAFF
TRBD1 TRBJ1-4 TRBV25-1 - TGTGCCAGCAGTGAATTCCCCAGGACAGGGGATGAAAAACTGTTTTTT CASSEFPRTGDEKLFF
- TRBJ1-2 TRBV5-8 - TGTGCCAGCGAGTCTCCGGTTGAGTATGGCTACACCTTC CASESPVEYGYTF
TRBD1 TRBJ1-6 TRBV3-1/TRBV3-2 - TGTGCCAGCAGTCGATCAAGACCGGGACAGGGGGCCAACTATAATTCACCCCTCCACTTT CASSRSRPGQGANYNSPLHF
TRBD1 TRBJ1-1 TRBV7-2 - TGTGCCAGCAGCTTCCACAGGGGCGCATTGAACACTGAAGCTTTCTTT CASSFHRGALNTEAFF
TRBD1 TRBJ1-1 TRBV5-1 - TGCGCCAGCAGCTTGCAGGGGGCGCAAGGTGAAGCTTTCTTT CASSLQGAQGEAFF
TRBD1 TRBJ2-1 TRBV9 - TGTGCCAGCACCGGTGGACAGGGCTATAGGAACAATGAGCAGTTCTTC CASTGGQGYRNNEQFF
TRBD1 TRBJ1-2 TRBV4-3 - TGCGCCAGCAGCCGGGACAGGGCGGGCGGCTACACCTTC CASSRDRAGGYTF
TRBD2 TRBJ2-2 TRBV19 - TGTGCCAGTAGTAGGGGGAGGGCGGCCGGGGAGCTGTTTTTT CASSRGRAAGELFF
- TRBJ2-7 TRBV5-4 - TGTGCCAGCAGCGGAGTCACACACACAGGGTTCGGGTACGAGCAGTACTTC CASSGVTHTGFGYEQYF
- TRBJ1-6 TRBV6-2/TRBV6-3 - TGTGCCAGCAGCCACGGACAGTATAATTCACCCCTCCACTTT CASSHGQYNSPLHF
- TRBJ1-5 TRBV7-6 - TGTGCCAGCAGCTTAGGGTGGCGCAATCAGCCCCAGCATTTT CASSLGWRNQPQHF
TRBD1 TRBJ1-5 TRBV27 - TGTGCCAGCAGTTCGCATAGGGACAGTTATAGCAATCAGCCCCAGCATTTT CASSSHRDSYSNQPQHF
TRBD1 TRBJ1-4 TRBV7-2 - TGTGCCAGCAGCTTTGGATCCACGGACAGGGGTCATGAAAAACTGTTTTTT CASSFGSTDRGHEKLFF
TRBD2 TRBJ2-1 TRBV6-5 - TGTGCCAGCAGCCTGGGACTAGCTCTTGGCAATGAGCAGTTCTTC CASSLGLALGNEQFF
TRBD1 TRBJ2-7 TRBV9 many TGTGCCAGCACCCCGCGGGACAGGGACGTTTACGAGCAGTACTTC CASTPRDRDVYEQYF
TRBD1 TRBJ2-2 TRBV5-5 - TGTGCCAGCAGCTTTGGGGACAGGGATTCCGGGGAGCTGTTTTTT CASSFGDRDSGELFF
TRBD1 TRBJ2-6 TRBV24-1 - TGTGCCACCAGTGACCCTGGGACAGGGGGCTCTGGGGCCAACGTCCTGACTTTC CATSDPGTGGSGANVLTF
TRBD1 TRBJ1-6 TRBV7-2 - TGTGCCAGCAGATCTGACAGGGGGTCACCACCCCTCCACTTT CASRSDRGSPPLHF
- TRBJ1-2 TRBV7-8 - TGTGCCAGCAGCCTAACAGGGAGCTATGGCTACACCTTC CASSLTGSYGYTF
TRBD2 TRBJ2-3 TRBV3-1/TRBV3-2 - TGTGCCAGCAGCCAGGCCGGGACTAGCGTCGATACGCAGTATTTT CASSQAGTSVDTQYF
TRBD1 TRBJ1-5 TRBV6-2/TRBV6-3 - TGTGCCAGCAGTACGACCGGGACAGGGGGACAGCCCCAGCATTTT CASSTTGTGGQPQHF
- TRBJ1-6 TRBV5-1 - TGCGCCAGCAGCTTGGAAGGGGGAAATAATTCACCCCTCCACTTT CASSLEGGNNSPLHF
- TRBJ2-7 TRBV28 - TGTGCCAGCAGTGGCCCGACACAGGGGGGGGAGCAGTACTTC CASSGPTQGGEQYF
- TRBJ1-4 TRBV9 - TGTGCCAGCAGCGTAGAAGGAGCAACTAATGAAAAACTGTTTTTT CASSVEGATNEKLFF
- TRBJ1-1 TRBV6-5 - TGTGTGGCGACGGGCACTGAAGCTTTCTTT CVATGTEAFF
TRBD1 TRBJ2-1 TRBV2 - TGTGCCAGCAGTGTAGGCCTAGGGGACAGGGCCTACAATGAGCAGTTCTTC CASSVGLGDRAYNEQFF
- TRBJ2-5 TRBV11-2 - TGTGCCAGCAGTTTAGGAGGGGGGGATCAAGAGACCCAGTACTTC CASSLGGGDQETQYF
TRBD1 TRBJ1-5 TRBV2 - TGTGCCAGCAGTGAAGGCGCCAGGGGGCCTAATCAGCCCCAGCATTTT CASSEGARGPNQPQHF
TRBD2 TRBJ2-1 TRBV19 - TGTGCCAGTAGTACCCTAGTCCGGCTAGCGGGCCATTCGGGACCTTACAATGAGCAGTTCTTC CASSTLVRLAGHSGPYNEQFF